This T cell receptor beta chain was captured in a study of identical twins (TCRdb year 2016). About the investigation overall: To test whether fetal clonotypes persist, this study deep-sequenced TCR alpha and beta repertoires from monozygotic twins, from unrelated adults of various ages, and from cord blood. Replicate twin experiments were performed at different times using different library preparation protocols to rule out contamination. The full study reports these points: Out-of-frame TCR alpha sharing in monozygotic twins was systematically underestimated by recombination models, whereas sharing between unrelated individuals was in agreement with the recombination models. Invariant T cells such as MAIT and iNKT could partly confound zero-insertion analyses, though diverse VJ usage argued against this for most clonotypes. Compared with coincidental sharing between unrelated individuals, an excess of low generation-probability sequences was observed among out-of-frame TCR alpha sequences shared between twins. Because the same donors could not be followed over many years, the conclusions depended on cross-sectional statistical analysis. Fewer insertions were carried by abundant cord blood beta clonotypes, a similar but weaker trend appeared in young adult naive repertoires, and no such trend appeared in memory repertoires. A weaker excess of twin sharing was found in beta out-of-frame sequences because the signal-to-noise ratio was lowered by fewer shared sequences.

As regards this clonotype: Its antigen target is currently unknown. It has no much larger one-base neighbor in the sample; base qualities were not kept.

The trim is 3 bases for V and 3 bases for J, with a gap of 8 bases between the germline ends. The CDR3 has 14 amino acids, counting the end cysteine and phenylalanine. Solely the CDR3 DNA is kept, with 42 bases framed from the first base. CDR1 and CDR2 were assigned from the germline V gene (reference sequence) as MNHEY and SMNVEV. The receptor library was made with 5' RACE. TCRdb records Illumina HiSeq 2000 as the sequencer. A universal primer binding site was added through template switching, and the final cDNA carried a unique molecular identifier so that TCR cDNA molecules could be counted accurately. First-strand cDNA for TCR alpha and beta chains was synthesized from specific primers in the conserved constant-segment region. To control for contamination, every cDNA library was double barcoded, receiving both a SMART-Mk sample barcode and Illumina barcodes. TruSeq adapter sequences, together with Illumina sample barcodes, were added in two successive PCR steps. The Illumina HiSeq platform was used with custom primers to sequence TCR alpha and beta cDNA libraries. The authors' analysis ran thus. MiGEC was used to process raw reads and extract unique molecular identifiers, and MiXCR was used to find CDR3 positions. Recombination models were inferred per individual with the repgenHMM and IGoR tools using an EM algorithm. Shared clonotype analysis was performed with the tcR package in R, normalizing sharing by the product of cloneset sizes. To study raw recombination free of thymic and clonal selection effects, out-of-frame nonproductive sequences were analyzed. In TCRdb, the public reads were trimmed at Q25 with fastp and aligned with MiXCR, with productive beta chains retained. Merged by CDR3 protein, the rows form single entries marked with the most common genes and DNA. What appears here as the V and J calls and clone size reflects TCRdb's work, not the paper's. Counted in this sample were 420,000 or so distinct CDR3 sequences; 15% to 20% of them appeared once. The ten largest account for roughly an eighth of the sample.

Every donor in the study was a healthy Caucasian. The researchers also sequenced three unrelated adults who were not twins: a male aged 18 to 29, a male aged 50 to 59, and a female aged 50 to 59. Using Miltenyi CD45RO+ enrichment and human naive T-cell isolation kits, memory (CD45RO+) and naive T cells were isolated from PBMC. Sequencing used naive T cells sorted from blood. The cell subset or site label, as the study defines it: cells isolated with a human naive T-cell isolation kit. The TCR was taken from a man in his fifties or sixties in good health. The chain was built from TRBV27 and TRBJ2-2; the D gene is unclear. The CDR3 protein sequence reads: CASSFRWYTGELFF. Read as DNA, the sequence is TGTGCCAGCAGTTTCCGGTGGTACACCGGGGAGCTGTTTTTT.